A single sample gave rise to the 31 T cell receptor beta chains below, sequenced in a study of early T cells in non-severe SARS-CoV-2 infection. MiXCR, applied by TCRdb to the 5' RACE reads, yields one record per CDR3 protein. The table lists around 26,000 distinct CDR3 sequences, 4% to 5% of them singletons. The sequencing sample was made of whole blood. The receptor source for this set is an adult who was a healthcare worker with PCR-confirmed SARS-CoV-2 infection or an uninfected control (not recorded which).

The table lists this clonotype with many counts. The chain is built from TRBV6-5 and TRBJ2-3; D remains unclear. The germline gives CDR1 MNHEY, CDR2 SVGAGI. The CDR3 covers 11 residues. Trimming pared 2 bases from V and 6 bases from J, leaving 3 bases between. This chain's CDR3 is CASSYRDTQYF. DNA for the CDR3: TGTGCCAGCAGTTACCGCGATACGCAGTATTTT.

Ten or more counts support this clonotype. The chain joins TRBV2 to TRBJ2-4; D is unresolved. The CDR3 spans 16 residues. CDR1 and CDR2 (germline): SNHLY, FYNNEI. V lost 3 bases, J lost 1 base, and 13 bases lay in between. CDR3 in amino acids: CASSDPRKEAKNIQYF. The CDR3 region has the DNA TGTGCCAGCAGTGACCCCCGAAAGGAGGCCAAAAACATTCAGTACTTC.

This clonotype was counted many times. The rearrangement uses TRBV30 and TRBJ1-5, with D possibly TRBD1 on 5 matching bases. Per germline, CDR1 GTSNPN and CDR2 SVGIG (reference sequence). CDR3 length: 13 amino acids. Trimming cost V 1 base and J 7 bases, with 11 bases left between them. The CDR3 is CAWSERGNQPQHF. CDR3 nucleotide sequence: TGTGCCTGGAGTGAGAGGGGAAACCAGCCCCAGCATTTT.

This clonotype was counted at least ten times. The chain links TRBV10-3 to TRBJ2-2, with 9 bases lining up with TRBD2. The junction had 3 bases not matched to a gene; V was cut back by 0 bases and J by 4 bases. The CDR3 has 16 amino acids. Germline CDR1 is ENHRY and CDR2 is SYGVKD. This CDR3 is CAISESASGITGELFF. DNA for the CDR3: TGTGCCATCAGTGAGTCGGCTAGCGGGATCACCGGGGAGCTGTTTTTT.

This clonotype was counted ten times or more. This chain uses TRBV29-1 with TRBJ1-5; D is possibly TRBD1 (6 bases). The V end was cut by 8 bases, the J end by 6 bases, with 14 bases between. Germline loops: CDR1 SQVTM, CDR2 ANQGSEA. The CDR3 runs to 12 residues. The CDR3 coding sequence is TGCAGCACTCAGACAGGTTTTCAGCCCCAGCATTTT. It encodes CSTQTGFQPQHF.

This sequence joins TRBV5-1 and TRBJ2-3, with a tentative D call TRBD2 (5 bases). The CDR3 has 13 residues. V was cut by 3 bases and J by 3 bases, with 8 bases left in between. Germline V gives CDR1 SGHRS, CDR2 YFSETQ. The CDR3 region is CASSYTGTDTQYF. CDR3 nucleotides: TGCGCCAGCAGCTACACGGGGACAGATACGCAGTATTTT.

This clonotype was seen a few times. The chain links TRBV12-5 to TRBJ2-2; possible D gene TRBD1, 6 bases. CDR1 LGHNT and CDR2 FRNRAP come from the germline V gene. The V gene lost 0 bases and the J gene lost 4 bases, with 12 bases spanning the gap. The CDR3 extends over 16 amino acids. Here the CDR3 DNA reads TGTGCTAGTGGTTTGGTACTGGACAGACCCACCGGGGAGCTGTTTTTT. This sequence encodes CASGLVLDRPTGELFF.

This clonotype was recorded at least ten times. This chain uses TRBV5-1 with TRBJ1-1; D uncertain. V lost 4 bases and J 1 base, leaving 11 bases between the germline ends. Germline V gene data show CDR1 as SGHRS and CDR2 as YFSETQ. The CDR3 covers 14 residues. This CDR3 reads CASSRGIWNTEAFF. CDR3 DNA: TGCGCCAGCAGCAGAGGGATCTGGAACACTGAAGCTTTCTTT.

This clonotype was observed many times. V usage is TRBV11-2 and J usage is TRBJ2-7; D remains ambiguous. The CDR3 contains 14 residues. Germline values: CDR1 SGHAT, CDR2 FQNNGV. Trimming pared 1 base from V and 2 bases from J, leaving 9 bases between. CDR3 sequence: CASSLGTGAYEQYF. As DNA, the CDR3 is TGTGCCAGCAGCTTAGGGACGGGTGCCTACGAGCAGTACTTC. Using reference TRBV11-2 and TRBJ2-7 for the parts outside the CDR3, the full variable domain is EAGVAQSPRYKIIEKRQSVAFWCNPISGHATLYWYQQILGQGPKLLIQFQNNGVVDDSQLPKDRFSAERLKGVDSTLKIQPAKLEDSAVYLCASSLGTGAYEQYFGPGTRLTVT.

In its sample, this clonotype was seen many times. The chain links TRBV6-2 or TRBV6-3 to TRBJ1-4; possible D gene TRBD1, 6 bases. From germline, CDR1 is MNHEY and CDR2 SVGEGT. This CDR3 is 12 amino acids long. V was cut by 8 bases and J by 11 bases, with 15 bases left in between. The CDR3 is CASENRAEKLFF. For the CDR3, the DNA is TGTGCCAGCGAGAACAGGGCGGAGAAACTGTTTTTT.

This clonotype was detected many times. The chain recombines TRBV28 with TRBJ2-1, with a possible D match to TRBD1 (6 bases). V dropped 4 bases and J dropped 6 bases, with 13 bases sitting between them. This CDR3 is 14 amino acids long. Germline CDR1 and CDR2: MDHEN and SYDVKM. This chain's CDR3 is CASSSGARLNEQFF. CDR3 nucleotide sequence: TGTGCCAGCAGTTCAGGGGCCCGTCTCAATGAGCAGTTCTTC.

The J gene is TRBJ1-1, the V gene TRBV12-3 or TRBV12-4; a possible D gene is TRBD1 (6 bases). V lost 7 bases and J 1 base, leaving 10 bases between the germline ends. This CDR3 comprises 13 residues. The CDR3 region has the DNA TGTGCCAGCACCCAGGGACAGAACACTGAAGCTTTCTTT. This translates into CASTQGQNTEAFF.

About this clonotype: A much larger clone is a single base away; this may be a read error. The chain links TRBV3-1 to TRBJ2-1, with TRBD2 matching over 8 bases. This CDR3 spans 15 amino acids. The germline gives CDR1 LGHDT, CDR2 YNNKEL (reference sequence). V trimming: 4 bases; J trimming: 7 bases; junction bases outside the gene matches: 9. CDR3 nucleotide sequence: TGTGCCAGCAGCCTGCCGAGCGGGAGAAATAATGAGCAGTTCTTC. Residues: CASSLPSGRNNEQFF.

This clonotype was counted between two and nine times. V gene TRBV30 combines with J gene TRBJ2-1; 10 bases map to TRBD2. The CDR3 runs to 16 residues. Germline V gene lookup returns CDR1 GTSNPN and CDR2 SVGIG (reference sequence). V trimming: 1 base; J trimming: 3 bases; junction bases outside the gene matches: 6. The CDR3, as DNA: TGTGCCTGGAGTGACTTTACTAGCGGGGTCTACAATGAGCAGTTCTTC. Residues: CAWSDFTSGVYNEQFF.

This clonotype was picked up many times. This chain uses TRBV5-4 with TRBJ2-7; the match to TRBD2 covers 11 bases. CDR1 SGHNT and CDR2 YYREEE come from the germline V gene (reference sequence). V shed 3 bases, J shed 3 bases, and the junction held 5 bases outside the gene matches. The CDR3 is made up of 15 amino acids. DNA for the CDR3: TGTGCCAGCAGCTCCGGGACTAGCGGATTCTACGAGCAGTACTTC. This codes for CASSSGTSGFYEQYF.

This clonotype was observed many times. The V and J genes are TRBV19 and TRBJ2-1; TRBD2 agrees at 7 bases. Germline loops: CDR1 LNHDA, CDR2 SQIVND (reference sequence). Trimming removed 7 bases from V and 8 bases from J; junction bases left unmatched: 8. The CDR3 totals 13 residues. Written as DNA, the CDR3 is TGTGCCAGTATGGGGGGGTTTTTGGATGAGCAGTTCTTC. Protein: CASMGGFLDEQFF.

There are a few counts of this clonotype. The chain joins TRBV7-2 to TRBJ2-1; no reliable D call. V lost 1 base, J lost 5 bases, and 3 bases lay in between. The CDR3 contains 12 residues. The germline V gene has CDR1 SGHTA and CDR2 FQGNSA. The CDR3 nucleotides read TGTGCCAGCAGCTTAGTCAACAATGAGCAGTTCTTC. Protein: CASSLVNNEQFF.

This clonotype was detected many times. The chain employs TRBV5-1 and TRBJ2-1, with 10 bases identical to TRBD1. The CDR3 contains 17 residues. The germline V gene encodes CDR1 SGHRS and CDR2 YFSETQ. Trimming took 1 base from V and 8 from J; bases not matched to a gene: 12. The CDR3 DNA reads TGCGCCAGCAGCTTGACCCCGATTGGGACAGGGGACGATGAGCAGTTCTTC. It specifies CASSLTPIGTGDDEQFF.

This clonotype was recorded at least ten times. This chain links TRBV10-2 with TRBJ2-7, with TRBD1 matching 10 bases. Germline values: CDR1 WSHSY, CDR2 SAAADI. The CDR3 totals 14 residues. With 7 bases clipped from V and 2 bases from J, the junction kept 5 bases outside the gene matches. CDR3: CASKGGTGAYEQYF. The CDR3 DNA reads TGCGCCAGCAAAGGCGGGACAGGGGCCTACGAGCAGTACTTC.

V usage is TRBV6-5 and J usage is TRBJ2-2; D might be TRBD2 (6 bases). This CDR3 is 16 amino acids long. V dropped 10 bases and J dropped 1 base, with 19 bases sitting between them. Germline lookup yields CDR1 MNHEY and CDR2 SVGAGI. DNA of the CDR3: TGTGCCACCCTTCCCCTCGCGGGACGGAACACCGGGGAGCTGTTTTTT. Its protein is CATLPLAGRNTGELFF.

This clonotype was observed a few times. The gene calls are TRBV4-1 and TRBJ2-5; 8 bases fit TRBD1. The CDR3 sequence is 17 residues long. The V and J ends lost 3 bases and 1 base, in that order; junction bases with no gene match: 10. The germline CDR1 and CDR2 sequences are MGHRA and YSYEKL. CDR3 amino acids: CASSHRDRRGAQETQYF. Here the CDR3 DNA reads TGCGCCAGCAGCCACCGGGACAGGAGGGGGGCCCAAGAGACCCAGTACTTC.

The gene calls are TRBV15 and TRBJ1-3, with a weak D call TRBD1 (5 bases). This CDR3 spans 14 amino acids. Germline CDR1 is LNHNV and CDR2 is YYDKDF (reference sequence). Trimming left V 1 base short and J 4 bases short, with 8 bases between. CDR3 sequence reads: CATSRGQSGNTIYF. The CDR3 nucleotides read TGTGCCACCAGCAGAGGACAGTCCGGAAACACCATATATTTT.

This clonotype was observed a handful of times. The rearrangement links TRBV28 to TRBJ1-2, with D perhaps matching TRBD1 (5 bases). This CDR3 contains 12 residues. V was clipped by 8 bases and J by 5 bases, with 12 bases between them. CDR1 is MDHEN and CDR2 is SYDVKM in the germline V gene. The CDR3, as DNA: TGTGCCAGCTTCTATGGGGGTTATGGCTACACCTTC. This codes for CASFYGGYGYTF.

At least ten counts were recorded for this clonotype. V usage is TRBV13 and J usage is TRBJ2-2; D remains ambiguous. Germline values: CDR1 PRHDT, CDR2 FYEKMQ (reference sequence). Trimming cost V 5 bases and J 4 bases, with 8 bases left between them. CDR3 length equals 13 residues. The CDR3 here is CASSTVGTGELFF. CDR3 bases: TGTGCCAGCAGCACCGTGGGCACCGGGGAGCTGTTTTTT. Full variable domain (outside the CDR3, taken from reference TRBV13 and TRBJ2-2): AAGVIQSPRHLIKEKRETATLKCYPIPRHDTVYWYQQGPGQDPQFLISFYEKMQSDKGSIPDRFSAQQFSDYHSELNMSSLELGDSALYFCASSTVGTGELFFGEGSRLTVL.

This clonotype has a handful of counts. DNA for the CDR3: TGTGCCAGCAGCTTGGATCTAGGGGAAGGGAATGAGCAGTTCTTC. Translating it yields CASSLDLGEGNEQFF. The chain uses TRBV5-4 and TRBJ2-1, with D possibly TRBD1 on 5 matching bases. V was pared by 0 bases and J by 7 bases, with 14 bases between. The CDR3 runs 15 residues. Germline-derived CDR1 and CDR2 are SGHNT and YYREEE (reference sequence).

Sample share makes this clonotype medium-sized. The genes are TRBV9 and TRBJ2-3; 8 bases agree with TRBD2. Germline V lookup: CDR1 SGDLS, CDR2 YYNGEE. The length of the CDR3 is 16 residues. The J segment lost 6 bases and the V segment lost 4 bases, leaving 13 bases of the junction unmatched. This chain's CDR3 is CASSPRTSGSVDTQYF. CDR3 DNA: TGTGCCAGCAGCCCCCGGACGAGCGGGAGTGTCGATACGCAGTATTTT.

This clonotype turned up a few times. J is TRBJ2-7 and V is TRBV29-1; TRBD1 aligns across 7 bases. With 0 bases clipped from V and 5 bases from J, the junction kept 10 bases outside the gene matches. The germline gives CDR1 SQVTM, CDR2 ANQGSEA. The CDR3 loop spans 15 amino acids. The chain's CDR3 is CSVEDTGALKNEQYF. The CDR3 nucleotides are TGCAGCGTTGAAGATACAGGGGCTCTCAAAAACGAGCAGTACTTC.

This clonotype was picked up a small number of times. The genes are TRBV12-3 or TRBV12-4 and TRBJ2-3; 8 positions agree with TRBD1. Unmatched junction bases numbered 14, after V lost 6 bases and J lost 6 bases. This CDR3 is 16 amino acids long. DNA of the CDR3: TGTGCCAGCAGCTCCAACAGACAGGGGATCTCGGATACGCAGTATTTT. This translates into CASSSNRQGISDTQYF.

Details on this clonotype: Since a much larger clone is just one base distant, this may be a read error. The rearrangement uses TRBV28 and TRBJ2-5; the match to TRBD1 covers 9 bases. Trimming cost V 5 bases and J 5 bases; bases outside gene matches: 6. Germline lookup yields CDR1 MDHEN and CDR2 SYDVKM. The CDR3 is 14 residues long. CDR3 region: CASSPQGAFETQYF. The CDR3 DNA follows: TGTGCCAGCAGTCCACAGGGGGCGTTCGAGACCCAGTACTTC.

CDR3 in amino acids: CASSIIHQPQHF. The CDR3 nucleotides read TGTGCCAGTAGTATTATACATCAGCCCCAGCATTTT. The chain uses TRBV19 and TRBJ1-5, with D unclear. Germline assignment: CDR1 LNHDA and CDR2 SQIVND (reference sequence). The CDR3 sequence is 12 residues long. Trimming left V 3 bases short and J 5 bases short, with 5 bases between.

This clonotype was seen only a few times. In DNA, the CDR3 is TGCAGCGTGGTTAGCGGGCCCTCCTACGAGCAGTACTTC. As protein: CSVVSGPSYEQYF. V is TRBV29-1 and J is TRBJ2-7; TRBD2 matches at 7 bases. CDR3 length equals 13 residues. V trimming: 6 bases; J trimming: 0 bases; junction bases outside the gene matches: 5. CDR1 is SQVTM and CDR2 is ANQGSEA in the germline V gene.